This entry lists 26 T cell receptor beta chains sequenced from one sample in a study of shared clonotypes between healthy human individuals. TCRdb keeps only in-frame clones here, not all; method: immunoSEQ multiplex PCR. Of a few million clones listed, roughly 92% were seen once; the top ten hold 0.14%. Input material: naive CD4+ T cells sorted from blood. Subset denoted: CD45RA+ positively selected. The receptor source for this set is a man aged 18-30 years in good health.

The CDR3 loop reads CASSSSGGAFSYNEQFF. DNA of the CDR3: TGTGCCAGCAGCTCTAGCGGGGGGGCCTTCTCCTACAATGAGCAGTTCTTC. This rearrangement joins TRBV7-2 to TRBJ2-1, with 12 bases fitting TRBD2. Trimming took 4 bases from V and 0 from J; bases not matched to a gene: 4. The CDR3 consists of 17 residues. Germline lookup yields CDR1 SGHTA and CDR2 FQGNSA.

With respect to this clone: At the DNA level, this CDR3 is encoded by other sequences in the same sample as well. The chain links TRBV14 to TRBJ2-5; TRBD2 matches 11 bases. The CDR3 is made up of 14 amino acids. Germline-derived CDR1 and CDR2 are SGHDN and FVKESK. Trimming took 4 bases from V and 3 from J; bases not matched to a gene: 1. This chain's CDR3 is CASSLGLAEETQYF. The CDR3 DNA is TGTGCCAGCAGCCTGGGACTAGCGGAAGAGACCCAGTACTTC.

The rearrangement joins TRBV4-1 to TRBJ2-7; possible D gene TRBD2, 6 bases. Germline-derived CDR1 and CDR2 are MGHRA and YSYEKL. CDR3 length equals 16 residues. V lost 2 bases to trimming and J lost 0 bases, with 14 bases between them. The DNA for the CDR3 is TGCGCCAGCAGCCAATTACTCACGGGGGACTCCTACGAGCAGTACTTC. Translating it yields CASSQLLTGDSYEQYF.

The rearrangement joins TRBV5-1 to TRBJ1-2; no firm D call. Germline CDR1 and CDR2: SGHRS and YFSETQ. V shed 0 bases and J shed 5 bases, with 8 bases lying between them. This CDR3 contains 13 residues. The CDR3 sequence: CASSLEHFYGYTF. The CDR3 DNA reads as TGCGCCAGCAGCTTGGAACACTTTTATGGCTACACCTTC.

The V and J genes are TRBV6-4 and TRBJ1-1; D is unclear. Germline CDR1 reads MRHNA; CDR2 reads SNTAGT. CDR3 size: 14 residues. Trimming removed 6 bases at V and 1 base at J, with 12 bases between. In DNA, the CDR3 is TGTGCCAGCAGCCCTCACAGCGGGAACACTGAAGCTTTCTTT. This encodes CASSPHSGNTEAFF.

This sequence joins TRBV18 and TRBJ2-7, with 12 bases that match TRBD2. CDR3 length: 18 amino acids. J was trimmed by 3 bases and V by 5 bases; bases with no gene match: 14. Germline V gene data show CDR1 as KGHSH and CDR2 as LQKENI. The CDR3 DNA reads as TGTGCCAGCTCAAGAGAGGCTAGCGGGGGGGCGTATCGCTACGAGCAGTACTTC. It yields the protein CASSREASGGAYRYEQYF. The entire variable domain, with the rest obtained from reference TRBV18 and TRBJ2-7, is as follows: NAGVMQNPRHLVRRRGQEARLRCSPMKGHSHVYWYRQLPEEGLKFMVYLQKENIIDESGMPKERFSAEFPKEGPSILRIQQVVRGDSAAYFCASSREASGGAYRYEQYFGPGTRLTVT.

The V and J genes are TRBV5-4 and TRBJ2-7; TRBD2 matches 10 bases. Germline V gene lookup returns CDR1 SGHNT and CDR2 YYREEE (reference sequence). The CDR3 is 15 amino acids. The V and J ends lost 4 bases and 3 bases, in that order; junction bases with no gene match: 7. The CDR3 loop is CASSGGLAANYEQYF. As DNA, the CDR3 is TGTGCCAGCAGCGGAGGACTAGCGGCAAACTACGAGCAGTACTTC.

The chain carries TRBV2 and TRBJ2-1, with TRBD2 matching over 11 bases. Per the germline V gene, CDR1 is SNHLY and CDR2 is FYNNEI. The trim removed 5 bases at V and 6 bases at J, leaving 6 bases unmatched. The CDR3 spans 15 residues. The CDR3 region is CASSIRLAGTNEQFF. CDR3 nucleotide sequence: TGTGCCAGCAGTATTAGACTAGCGGGGACCAATGAGCAGTTCTTC.

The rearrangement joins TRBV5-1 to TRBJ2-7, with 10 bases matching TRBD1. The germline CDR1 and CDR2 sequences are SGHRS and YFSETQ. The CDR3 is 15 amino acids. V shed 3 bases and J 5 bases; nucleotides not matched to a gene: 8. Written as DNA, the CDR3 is TGCGCCAGCAGCTCGGGGTGGGACAGGGGCGACGAGCAGTACTTC. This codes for CASSSGWDRGDEQYF.

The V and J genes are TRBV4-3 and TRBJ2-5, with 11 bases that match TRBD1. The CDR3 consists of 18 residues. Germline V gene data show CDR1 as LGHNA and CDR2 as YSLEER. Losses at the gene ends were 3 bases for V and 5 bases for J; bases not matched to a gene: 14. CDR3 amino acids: CASSQTGQGGWIMETQYF. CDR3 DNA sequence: TGCGCCAGCAGCCAGACGGGACAGGGGGGGTGGATTATGGAGACCCAGTACTTC.

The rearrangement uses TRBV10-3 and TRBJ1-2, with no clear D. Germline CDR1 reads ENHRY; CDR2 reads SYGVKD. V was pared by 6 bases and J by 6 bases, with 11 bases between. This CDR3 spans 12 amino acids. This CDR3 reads CAIRGRIDGYTF. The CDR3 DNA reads TGTGCCATCAGGGGGAGAATTGATGGCTACACCTTC.

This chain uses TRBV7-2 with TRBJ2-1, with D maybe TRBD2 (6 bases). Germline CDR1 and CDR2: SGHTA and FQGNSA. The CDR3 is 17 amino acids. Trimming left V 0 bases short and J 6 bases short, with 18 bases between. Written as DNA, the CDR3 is TGTGCCAGCAGCTTAGCCCAGGGCGGGGCGATCGGCAATGAGCAGTTCTTC. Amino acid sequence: CASSLAQGGAIGNEQFF.

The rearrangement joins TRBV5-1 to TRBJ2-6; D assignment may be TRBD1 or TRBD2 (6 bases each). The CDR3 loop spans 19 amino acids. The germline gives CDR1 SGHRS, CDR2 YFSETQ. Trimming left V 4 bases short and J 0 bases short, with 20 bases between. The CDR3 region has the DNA TGCGCCAGCAGCCCACCCGAGGGGGGCCCCATCTCTGGGGCCAACGTCCTGACTTTC. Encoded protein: CASSPPEGGPISGANVLTF.

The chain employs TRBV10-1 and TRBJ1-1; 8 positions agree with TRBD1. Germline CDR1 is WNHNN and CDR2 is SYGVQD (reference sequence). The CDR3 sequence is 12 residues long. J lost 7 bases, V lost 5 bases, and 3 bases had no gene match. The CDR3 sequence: CASSSGQGEAFF. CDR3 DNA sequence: TGCGCCAGCAGTAGCGGACAGGGTGAAGCTTTCTTT.

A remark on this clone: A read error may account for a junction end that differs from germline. The CDR3 reads CASSLRGAWETQYF. CDR3 DNA: TGTGCTAGCAGCTTAAGGGGGGCGTGGGAGACCCAGTACTTC. This chain uses TRBV7-7 with TRBJ2-5; tentatively, D is TRBD1 or TRBD2 (6 bases each). The CDR3 is 14 residues long. Germline CDR1 is SSHAT and CDR2 is FNYEAQ (reference sequence).

The CDR3 reads CSVDQGMGYGYTF. Here the CDR3 DNA reads TGCAGCGTTGATCAGGGAATGGGGTATGGCTACACCTTC. The chain uses TRBV29-1 and TRBJ1-2, with D maybe TRBD1 (5 bases). CDR3 length equals 13 residues. Trimming took off 3 bases at V and 5 bases at J, with 13 bases between the two ends. Looked up from germline, CDR1 is SQVTM and CDR2 is ANQGSEA.

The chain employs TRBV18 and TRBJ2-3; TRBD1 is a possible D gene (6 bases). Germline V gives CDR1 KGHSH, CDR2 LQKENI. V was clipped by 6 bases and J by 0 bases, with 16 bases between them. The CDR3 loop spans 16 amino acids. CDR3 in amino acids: CASSFQGFRSTDTQYF. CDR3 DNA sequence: TGTGCCAGCTCCTTCCAGGGGTTTCGTAGCACAGATACGCAGTATTTT.

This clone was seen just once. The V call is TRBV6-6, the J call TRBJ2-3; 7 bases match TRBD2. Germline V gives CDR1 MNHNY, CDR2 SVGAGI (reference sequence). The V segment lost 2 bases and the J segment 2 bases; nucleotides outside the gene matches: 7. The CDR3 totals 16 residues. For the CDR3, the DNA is TGTGCCAGCAGTTACCACGCTAGCGGAGTCACAGATACGCAGTATTTT. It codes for CASSYHASGVTDTQYF.

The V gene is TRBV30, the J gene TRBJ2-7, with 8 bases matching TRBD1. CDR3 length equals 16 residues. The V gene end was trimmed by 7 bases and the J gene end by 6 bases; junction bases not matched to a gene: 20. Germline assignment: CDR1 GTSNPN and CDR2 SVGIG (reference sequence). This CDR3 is CAFGQGKSSLSSEQYF. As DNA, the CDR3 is TGTGCCTTCGGACAGGGTAAATCATCTTTATCATCCGAGCAGTACTTC.

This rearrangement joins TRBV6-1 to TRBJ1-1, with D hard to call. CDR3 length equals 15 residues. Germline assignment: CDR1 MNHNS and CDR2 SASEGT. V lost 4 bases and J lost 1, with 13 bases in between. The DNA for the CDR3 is TGTGCCAGCAGTGGCGTGTTAGGGCGGAACACTGAAGCTTTCTTT. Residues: CASSGVLGRNTEAFF.

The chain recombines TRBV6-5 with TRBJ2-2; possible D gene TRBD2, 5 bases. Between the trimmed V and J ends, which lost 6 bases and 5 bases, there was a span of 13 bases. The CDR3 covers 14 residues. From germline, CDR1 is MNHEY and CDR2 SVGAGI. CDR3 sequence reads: CASRTPPGTGELFF. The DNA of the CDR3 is TGTGCCAGCAGGACCCCCCCGGGGACCGGGGAGCTGTTTTTT.

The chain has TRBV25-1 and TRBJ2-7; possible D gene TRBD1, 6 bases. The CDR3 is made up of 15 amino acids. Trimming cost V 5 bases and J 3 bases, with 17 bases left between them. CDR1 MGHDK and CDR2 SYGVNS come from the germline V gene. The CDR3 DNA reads TGTGCCAGCAGTCGGACCGGGACACGACTCTACGAGCAGTACTTC. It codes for CASSRTGTRLYEQYF.

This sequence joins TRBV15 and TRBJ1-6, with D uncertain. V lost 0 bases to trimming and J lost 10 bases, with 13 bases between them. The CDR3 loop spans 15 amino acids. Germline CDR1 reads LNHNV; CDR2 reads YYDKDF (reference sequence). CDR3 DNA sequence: TGTGCCACCAGCAGAGACCGGACGGGTCGATCACCCCTCCACTTT. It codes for CATSRDRTGRSPLHF.

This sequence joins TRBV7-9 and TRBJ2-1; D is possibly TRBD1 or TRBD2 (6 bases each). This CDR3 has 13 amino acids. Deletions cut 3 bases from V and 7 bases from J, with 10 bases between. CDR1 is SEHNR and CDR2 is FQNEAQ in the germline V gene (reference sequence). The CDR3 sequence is CASSLRGGNEQFF. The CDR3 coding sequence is TGTGCCAGCAGCTTGAGAGGGGGGAATGAGCAGTTCTTC. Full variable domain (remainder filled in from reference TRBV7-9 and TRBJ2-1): DTGVSQNPRHKITKRGQNVTFRCDPISEHNRLYWYRQTLGQGPEFLTYFQNEAQLEKSRLLSDRFSAERPKGSFSTLEIQRTEQGDSAMYLCASSLRGGNEQFFGPGTRLTVL.

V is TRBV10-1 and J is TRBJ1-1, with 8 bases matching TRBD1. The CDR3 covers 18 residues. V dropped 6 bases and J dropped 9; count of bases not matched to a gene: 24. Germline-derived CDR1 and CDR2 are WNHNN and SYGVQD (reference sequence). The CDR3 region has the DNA TGCGCCAGCAGCGAATTACTCAGGACAGGGTCAAGCAGCGTAAAAGCTTTCTTT. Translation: CASSELLRTGSSSVKAFF.

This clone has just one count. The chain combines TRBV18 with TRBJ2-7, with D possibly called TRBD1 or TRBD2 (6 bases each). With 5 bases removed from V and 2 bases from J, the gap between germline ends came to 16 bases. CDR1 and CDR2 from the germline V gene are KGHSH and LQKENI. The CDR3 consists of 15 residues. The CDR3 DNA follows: TGTGCCAGCTCATCTACAGGGACTTTACCCTACGAGCAGTACTTC. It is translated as CASSSTGTLPYEQYF.